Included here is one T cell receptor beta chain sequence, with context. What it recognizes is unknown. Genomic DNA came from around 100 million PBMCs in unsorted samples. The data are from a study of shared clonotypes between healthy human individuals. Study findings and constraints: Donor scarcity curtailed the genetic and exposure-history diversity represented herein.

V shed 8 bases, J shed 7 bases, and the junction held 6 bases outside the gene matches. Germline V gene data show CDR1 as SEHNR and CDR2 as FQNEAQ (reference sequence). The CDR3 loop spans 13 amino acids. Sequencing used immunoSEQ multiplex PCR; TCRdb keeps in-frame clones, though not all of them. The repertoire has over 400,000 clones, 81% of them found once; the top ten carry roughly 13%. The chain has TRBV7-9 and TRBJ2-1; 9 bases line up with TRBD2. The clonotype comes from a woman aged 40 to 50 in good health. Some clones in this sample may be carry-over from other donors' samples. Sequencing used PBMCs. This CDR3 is CASRDSGRNEQFF. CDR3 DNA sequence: TGTGCCAGCCGGGATAGCGGGAGAAATGAGCAGTTCTTC. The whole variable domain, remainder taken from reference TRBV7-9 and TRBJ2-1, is DTGVSQNPRHKITKRGQNVTFRCDPISEHNRLYWYRQTLGQGPEFLTYFQNEAQLEKSRLLSDRFSAERPKGSFSTLEIQRTEQGDSAMYLCASRDSGRNEQFFGPGTRLTVL.